This T cell receptor (beta chain) comes out of a study of blood T cell repertoires in COVID-19. Whole-study context: COVID-19 samples from acute and convalescent phases originated in the United States, Italy and Spain. From T cells, B-cell-depleted T cells, or PBMCs came the material, which was cDNA or gDNA.

Trimming at V came to 0 bases and at J to 4 bases, leaving 2 bases not matched to a gene. The CDR3 is 15 residues long. Germline loops: CDR1 MNHEY, CDR2 SVGAGI. As processed by the authors: The authors estimated nucleated cell counts from reference gene primer amplification. TCRdb keeps only in-frame clones here, not all; method: immunoSEQ multiplex PCR. That table supplies the V and J calls and clone size; D and trimming were determined from the DNA. The table includes about 45,000 clones, 85% to 90% detected once. Specimen: peripheral blood. The clonotype originates from a human donor in a cohort sampled during active COVID-19. V gene TRBV6-5 combines with J gene TRBJ1-4, with 7 positions matching TRBD1. CDR3 protein: CASSYSGQNNEKLFF. The CDR3 nucleotides are TGTGCCAGCAGTTACTCGGGACAGAATAATGAAAAACTGTTTTTT.